This entry lists 28 T cell receptor beta chains sequenced from one sample in a study of T-cell reconstitution after alpha-beta-depleted transplantation in children (dated by TCRdb to between 2015 and 2016). Preparation of the library involved PCR. Sequencing was carried out with an Illumina HiSeq 2500. TCR libraries were prepared with molecular barcoding, using unique molecular identifiers to normalize TCRbeta repertoire quantification. TCRdb reprocessed the public reads (quality trimming at Q25 with fastp, clone calling with MiXCR) and kept in-frame beta chains. Each record represents a unique CDR3 protein, reported with the most common genes and DNA among its rows. The table for this sample lists 300,000 to 400,000 distinct CDR3 sequences; around 15% of them were counted only once. The biggest ten clones account for around 43% of the sample. Taken with the paper, the label for treatment or condition translates to: allogeneic hematopoietic cell transplantation with graft depleted of TCRalphabeta T cells and CD19 B cells.

Sequencing used PBMCs, mostly from graft donor cells, obtained 360 days after TCRalphabeta/CD19-depleted stem cell transplant. These receptor sequences come from a male patient aged 2 to 10 who had a stem cell transplant for acute lymphoblastic leukemia, so the T cells may come from the graft donor.

The V and J genes are TRBV29-1 and TRBJ2-2; the match to TRBD1 covers 9 bases. The junction had 3 bases not matched to a gene; V was cut back by 7 bases and J by 3 bases. Germline V CDR1 and CDR2: SQVTM, ANQGSEA. The CDR3 totals 13 residues. The CDR3 nucleotides read TGCAGCGCCCGACAGGGGGACACCGGGGAGCTGTTTTTT. Protein product: CSARQGDTGELFF.

In its sample, this clonotype was seen many times. The chain joins TRBV28 to TRBJ2-1; tentatively, D is TRBD2 (6 bases). This CDR3 is 17 amino acids long. From germline, CDR1 is MDHEN and CDR2 SYDVKM. Trimming removed 6 bases from V and 3 bases from J, with 21 bases in between. This chain's CDR3 is CASSILRLDPRYNEQFF. In DNA, the CDR3 is TGTGCCAGCAGCATACTTCGACTAGACCCTCGCTACAATGAGCAGTTCTTC.

This clonotype was counted only a few times. This chain connects TRBV12-3 or TRBV12-4 to TRBJ2-7, with TRBD1 matching over 7 bases. This CDR3 comprises 16 residues. Trimming took 4 bases from V and 3 from J; bases not matched to a gene: 12. CDR3 in amino acids: CASSSLLDRVGYEQYF. DNA for the CDR3: TGTGCCAGCAGTTCCCTCCTAGACAGGGTCGGCTACGAGCAGTACTTC.

This clonotype was picked up a small number of times. V gene TRBV28 combines with J gene TRBJ2-5; 7 nucleotides match TRBD2. CDR1 MDHEN and CDR2 SYDVKM come from the germline V gene. CDR3 length: 15 amino acids. Trimming cost V 5 bases and J 7 bases; bases outside gene matches: 13. The CDR3 protein is CASSIPGLPGGTQYF. The CDR3 coding sequence is TGTGCCAGCAGTATCCCGGGACTACCTGGGGGGACCCAGTACTTC.

This clonotype was seen a few times. The V gene is TRBV11-2, the J gene TRBJ2-1; D not certain. Germline values: CDR1 SGHAT, CDR2 FQNNGV. This CDR3 region has 13 residues. The germline V and J ends were trimmed by 1 base and 6 bases, with 7 bases remaining between them. The CDR3 loop is CASSLGALNEQFF. In nucleotides, the CDR3 is TGTGCCAGCAGCTTAGGGGCCCTCAATGAGCAGTTCTTC. The full variable domain, in which reference TRBV11-2 and TRBJ2-1 provide the parts outside the CDR3, is EAGVAQSPRYKIIEKRQSVAFWCNPISGHATLYWYQQILGQGPKLLIQFQNNGVVDDSQLPKDRFSAERLKGVDSTLKIQPAKLEDSAVYLCASSLGALNEQFFGPGTRLTVL.

The J gene is TRBJ2-5, the V gene TRBV12-3 or TRBV12-4; 12 nucleotides match TRBD2. V shed 7 bases and J 4 bases; nucleotides not matched to a gene: 7. The CDR3 contains 15 residues. The CDR3 sequence is CASTPLGLAGETQYF. The CDR3 region has the DNA TGTGCCAGCACTCCTCTGGGACTAGCGGGAGAGACCCAGTACTTC.

Many counts were recorded for this clonotype. The rearrangement joins TRBV12-3 or TRBV12-4 to TRBJ1-1, with D perhaps TRBD1 (5 bases). CDR3 length: 14 amino acids. Trimming took off 3 bases at V and 3 bases at J, with 11 bases between the two ends. The CDR3 bases are TGTGCCAGCAGTTTGGGGACGACGCACACTGAAGCTTTCTTT. As protein: CASSLGTTHTEAFF.

This clonotype turned up a few times. J is TRBJ2-1 and V is TRBV7-6; D gene ambiguous. The CDR3 totals 12 residues. Germline V gene sequence: CDR1 SGHVS, CDR2 FNYEAQ. V lost 4 bases and J lost 3, with 4 bases in between. This CDR3 is CASSSVYNEQFF. In nucleotides, the CDR3 is TGTGCCAGCAGCTCGGTCTACAATGAGCAGTTCTTC.

A few counts support this clonotype. V usage is TRBV20-1 and J usage is TRBJ1-1; no definite D call. V was cut by 3 bases and J by 3 bases, with 11 bases left in between. The CDR3 extends over 13 amino acids. From germline, CDR1 is DFQATT and CDR2 SNEGSKA (reference sequence). CDR3 DNA sequence: TGCAGTGCTAGTTCTAACCTGCACACTGAAGCTTTCTTT. Amino acids: CSASSNLHTEAFF.

Points on this clonotype: At one boundary the junction diverges from the germline segment, which might be a read error. The rearrangement links TRBV24-1 to TRBJ2-1; D tentatively reads TRBD1 or TRBD2 (5 bases each). This CDR3 spans 13 amino acids. The germline gives CDR1 KGHDR, CDR2 SFDVKD. CDR3 sequence: CATSDPRQGDYIF. Written as DNA, the CDR3 is TGTGCCACCAGTGACCCAAGGCAGGGCGACTATATCTTC.

The chain employs TRBV12-3 or TRBV12-4 and TRBJ2-1; 9 positions agree with TRBD1. Trimming removed 5 bases from V and 5 bases from J; junction bases left unmatched: 7. The CDR3 covers 15 residues. The CDR3 region is CASSRQGGYNNEQFF. The CDR3 DNA reads TGTGCCAGCAGTCGACAGGGGGGCTACAACAATGAGCAGTTCTTC.

In this sample, this clonotype turned up many times. The chain uses TRBV9 and TRBJ2-1; TRBD1 matches 8 bases. This CDR3 region has 15 residues. Trimming removed 3 bases from V and 4 bases from J; junction bases left unmatched: 6. Germline CDR1 SGDLS, CDR2 YYNGEE. The CDR3 nucleotides are TGTGCCAGCAGCGCATCCGGGACAGGTTACAATGAGCAGTTCTTC. It encodes CASSASGTGYNEQFF.

This clonotype was detected a few times. The chain links TRBV29-1 to TRBJ2-7; no clear D. This CDR3 comprises 11 residues. Trimming cost V 4 bases and J 6 bases, with 10 bases left between them. CDR1 SQVTM and CDR2 ANQGSEA come from the germline V gene. This chain's CDR3 is CSVGFQSEQYF. CDR3 bases: TGCAGCGTTGGGTTTCAGTCCGAGCAGTACTTC.

V is TRBV9 and J is TRBJ2-1, with a weak D call TRBD2 (6 bases). V was clipped by 4 bases and J by 7 bases, with 21 bases between them. Germline values: CDR1 SGDLS, CDR2 YYNGEE. There are 16 residues in the CDR3. The CDR3 reads CASSPHHTGTLNEQFF. CDR3 nucleotides: TGTGCCAGCAGCCCACATCACACCGGGACTCTTAATGAGCAGTTCTTC.

For this clonotype: A much larger clonotype is one base distant, so this may be a read error. The chain couples TRBV5-1 to TRBJ2-2; 10 bases agree with TRBD2. Losses at the gene ends were 0 bases for V and 1 base for J; bases not matched to a gene: 9. The CDR3 totals 19 residues. CDR1 is SGHRS and CDR2 is YFSETQ in the germline V gene. DNA of the CDR3: TGCGCCAGCAGCTTGGGGCTAGCGGGAGTGCACAGGAACACCGGGGAGCTGTTTTTT. Protein sequence: CASSLGLAGVHRNTGELFF.

The chain employs TRBV14 and TRBJ2-2; no clear D gene. Trimming cost V 3 bases and J 4 bases, with 12 bases left between them. The CDR3 is 15 amino acids. Germline loops: CDR1 SGHDN, CDR2 FVKESK. The CDR3 DNA is TGTGCCAGCAGCCAGGTCAGGTCGGGCACCGGGGAGCTGTTTTTT. Its translation: CASSQVRSGTGELFF.

This clonotype showed up many times. CDR3 bases: TGTGCCAGCAGCGTAGGGAGGGGCCCCAAAAACATTCAGTACTTC. Its protein product is CASSVGRGPKNIQYF. The rearrangement uses TRBV9 and TRBJ2-4, with D possibly matching TRBD2 (6 bases). Germline V gene data show CDR1 as SGDLS and CDR2 as YYNGEE. This CDR3 is built from 15 residues. Trimming left V 0 bases short and J 2 bases short, with 9 bases between.

In this sample, this clonotype turned up many times. The rearrangement uses TRBV10-3 and TRBJ2-2; perhaps TRBD2 as D (6 bases). The V end was cut by 6 bases, the J end by 4 bases, with 12 bases between. The CDR3 totals 14 residues. Germline CDR1 is ENHRY and CDR2 is SYGVKD. CDR3: CAIRLRDSTGELFF. CDR3 nucleotide sequence: TGTGCCATCAGACTCCGGGACTCCACCGGGGAGCTGTTTTTT.

CDR3 sequence reads: CASSQVKGHGYTF. CDR3 sequence (DNA): TGTGCCAGCAGCCAAGTCAAGGGGCATGGCTACACCTTC. This chain uses TRBV14 with TRBJ1-2; perhaps TRBD1 as D (5 bases). Deletions cut 1 base from V and 6 bases from J, with 9 bases between. CDR1 is SGHDN, CDR2 FVKESK, per germline. There are 13 residues in the CDR3.

Only a few counts were recorded for this clonotype. The rearrangement uses TRBV12-3 or TRBV12-4 and TRBJ2-1; unclear D gene. The CDR3 has 15 residues. V was cut by 0 bases and J by 0 bases, with 6 bases left in between. The CDR3: CASSLAALSYNEQFF. CDR3 nucleotide sequence: TGTGCCAGCAGTTTAGCAGCGCTCTCCTACAATGAGCAGTTCTTC.

The chain links TRBV7-3 to TRBJ1-1; no clear D gene. V shed 1 base and J shed 0 bases, with 3 bases lying between them. Germline V gene data show CDR1 as SGHTA and CDR2 as FQGTGA. The CDR3 totals 13 residues. The CDR3 DNA is TGTGCCAGCAGCTTAAGGATGAACACTGAAGCTTTCTTT. Residues: CASSLRMNTEAFF.

The chain links TRBV14 to TRBJ2-7; D may be TRBD1 (5 bases). CDR3 length equals 13 residues. Trimming removed 7 bases from V and 0 bases from J, with 10 bases in between. Germline CDR1 SGHDN, CDR2 FVKESK. CDR3 sequence (DNA): TGTGCCAGCACCGGAAGGGGCTCCTACGAGCAGTACTTC. It encodes CASTGRGSYEQYF.

This clonotype was counted between two and nine times. The rearrangement uses TRBV11-2 and TRBJ2-5; 10 bases agree with TRBD1. Germline V gene sequence: CDR1 SGHAT, CDR2 FQNNGV. This CDR3 has 18 amino acids. J gave up 5 bases and V 5 bases, and 17 bases lay outside the gene matches. CDR3 DNA: TGTGCCAGCAGCCCAGCAGTCTGGGACAGGGGTTTCGAGGAGACCCAGTACTTC. Translation gives CASSPAVWDRGFEETQYF.

This clonotype was observed a few times. The V and J genes are TRBV9 and TRBJ1-1, with D unclear. V dropped 3 bases and J dropped 0 bases, with 6 bases sitting between them. This CDR3 is 13 amino acids long. Germline V gene lookup returns CDR1 SGDLS and CDR2 YYNGEE. In DNA form, the CDR3 reads TGTGCCAGCAGCGAGGTCATGAACACTGAAGCTTTCTTT. Its protein product is CASSEVMNTEAFF.

The rearrangement links TRBV20-1 to TRBJ1-6; D not resolved. Per the germline V gene, CDR1 is DFQATT and CDR2 is SNEGSKA (reference sequence). V was cut by 3 bases and J by 6 bases, with 9 bases left in between. The CDR3 is 13 residues long. CDR3 protein: CSASREANSPLHF. DNA of the CDR3: TGCAGTGCTAGCCGTGAGGCTAATTCACCCCTCCACTTT.

This clonotype showed up just a few times. This chain joins TRBV30 and TRBJ1-2; D is ambiguous. Germline CDR1 and CDR2: GTSNPN and SVGIG (reference sequence). The germline V and J ends were trimmed by 3 bases and 0 bases, with 8 bases remaining between them. The CDR3 totals 13 residues. CDR3 residues: CAWRKEANYGYTF. CDR3 nucleotide sequence: TGTGCCTGGAGGAAGGAGGCTAACTATGGCTACACCTTC. The whole variable domain, remainder taken from reference TRBV30 and TRBJ1-2, is SQTIHQWPATLVQPVGSPLSLECTVEGTSNPNLYWYRQAAGRGLQLLFYSVGIGQISSEVPQNLSASRPQDRQFILSSKKLLLSDSGFYLCAWRKEANYGYTFGSGTRLTVV.

This clonotype was recorded at least ten times. The chain is built from TRBV6-5 and TRBJ1-4, with TRBD1 as a possible D gene (5 bases). The V and J ends lost 4 bases and 8 bases respectively, with 17 bases between them. The germline CDR1 and CDR2 sequences are MNHEY and SVGAGI. The CDR3 totals 15 residues. CDR3: CASSSVGAQGEKLFF. The DNA for the CDR3 is TGTGCCAGCAGTTCCGTTGGGGCCCAAGGCGAAAAACTGTTTTTT.

This clonotype was counted ten times or more. The rearrangement uses TRBV12-3 or TRBV12-4 and TRBJ1-1; maybe TRBD1 (5 bases). The CDR3 runs to 15 residues. The V end was cut by 3 bases, the J end by 4 bases, with 15 bases between. The CDR3 nucleotides read TGTGCCAGCAGTTTGTCTGTAGGGGTCCGCACTGAAGCTTTCTTT. Residues: CASSLSVGVRTEAFF.